One sample yielded the 3 T cell receptor beta chains listed below, sequenced in a study of OX40 agonist ivuxolimab in advanced cancers. The table came from immunoSEQ multiplex PCR; TCRdb's copy has only in-frame clones and leaves some out. The sample has about 100,000 clones; 94% are singletons. Sequences were derived from CD4+ or CD8+ T cells sorted from blood, sampled in a trial of the OX40 agonist ivuxolimab. These receptors all stem from an adult with an advanced solid tumor such as melanoma, head and neck, liver or kidney cancer.

The gene calls are TRBV6-6 and TRBJ2-5, with TRBD1 matching 8 bases. With 4 bases clipped from V and 4 bases from J, the junction kept 5 bases outside the gene matches. This CDR3 has 14 amino acids. Germline V gene lookup returns CDR1 MNHNY and CDR2 SVGAGI (reference sequence). CDR3 region: CASSWTGIGETQYF. The CDR3 bases are TGTGCCAGCAGTTGGACAGGGATTGGAGAGACCCAGTACTTC.

The CDR3 DNA is TGTGCCAGCAGTTTGGGCACCCCGGAGACTGAAGCTTTCTTT. Translating gives CASSLGTPETEAFF. The chain recombines TRBV27 with TRBJ1-1; D is unclear. CDR1 and CDR2 from the germline V gene are MNHEY and SMNVEV (reference sequence). The CDR3 runs to 14 residues. Between the trimmed V and J ends, which lost 3 bases and 5 bases, there was a span of 13 bases.

This chain joins TRBV19 and TRBJ2-3; 8 nucleotides agree with TRBD2. Germline CDR1 and CDR2: LNHDA and SQIVND (reference sequence). This CDR3 contains 15 residues. The trim removed 4 bases at V and 3 bases at J, leaving 6 bases unmatched. CDR3 coding DNA: TGTGCCAGTAGTACCCTAGCGGGTGGAACAGATACGCAGTATTTT. It yields the protein CASSTLAGGTDTQYF.